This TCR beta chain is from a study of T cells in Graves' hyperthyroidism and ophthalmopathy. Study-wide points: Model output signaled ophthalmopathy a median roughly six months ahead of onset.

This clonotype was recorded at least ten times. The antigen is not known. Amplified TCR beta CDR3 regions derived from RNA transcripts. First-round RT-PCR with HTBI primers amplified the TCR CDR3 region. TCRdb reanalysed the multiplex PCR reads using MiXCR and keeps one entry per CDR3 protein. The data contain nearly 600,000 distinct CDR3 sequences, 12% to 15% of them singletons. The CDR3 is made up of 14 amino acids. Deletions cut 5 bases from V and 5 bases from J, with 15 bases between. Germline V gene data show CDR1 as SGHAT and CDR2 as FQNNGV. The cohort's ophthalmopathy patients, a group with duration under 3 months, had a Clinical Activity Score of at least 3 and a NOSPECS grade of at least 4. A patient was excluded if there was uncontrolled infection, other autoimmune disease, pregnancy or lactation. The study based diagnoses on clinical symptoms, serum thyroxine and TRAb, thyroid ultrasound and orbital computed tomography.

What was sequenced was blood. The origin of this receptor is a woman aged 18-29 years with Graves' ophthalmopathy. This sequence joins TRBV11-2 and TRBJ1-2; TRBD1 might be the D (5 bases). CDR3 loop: CASSLQGTPYGYTF. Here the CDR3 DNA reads TGTGCCAGCAGCCTCCAGGGAACCCCTTATGGCTACACCTTC. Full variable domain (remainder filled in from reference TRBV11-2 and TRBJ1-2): EAGVAQSPRYKIIEKRQSVAFWCNPISGHATLYWYQQILGQGPKLLIQFQNNGVVDDSQLPKDRFSAERLKGVDSTLKIQPAKLEDSAVYLCASSLQGTPYGYTFGSGTRLTVV.